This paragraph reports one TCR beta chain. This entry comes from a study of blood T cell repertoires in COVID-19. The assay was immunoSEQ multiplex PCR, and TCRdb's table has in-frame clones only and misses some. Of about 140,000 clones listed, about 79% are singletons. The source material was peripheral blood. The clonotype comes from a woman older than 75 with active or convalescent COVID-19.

CDR3 in amino acids: CASSLHGGYEQYF. CDR3 coding DNA: TGTGCCAGCAGCCTCCATGGCGGCTACGAGCAGTACTTC. The chain employs TRBV11-2 and TRBJ2-7; D is ambiguous. Germline lookup yields CDR1 SGHAT and CDR2 FQNNGV. There are 13 residues in the CDR3. V was shortened by 5 bases and J by 3 bases, with 11 bases between the two germline ends. Full variable domain (outside the CDR3, taken from reference TRBV11-2 and TRBJ2-7): EAGVAQSPRYKIIEKRQSVAFWCNPISGHATLYWYQQILGQGPKLLIQFQNNGVVDDSQLPKDRFSAERLKGVDSTLKIQPAKLEDSAVYLCASSLHGGYEQYFGPGTRLTVT.